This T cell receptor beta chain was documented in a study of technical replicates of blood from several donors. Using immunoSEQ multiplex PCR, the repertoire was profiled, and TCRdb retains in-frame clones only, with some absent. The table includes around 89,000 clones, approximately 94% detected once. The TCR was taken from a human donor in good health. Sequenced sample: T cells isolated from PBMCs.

CDR3 nucleotides: TGCGCCAGCAGTGAAGGACTAGCGGGGGGTTTACCCTCGGGGGAGACCCAGTACTTC. It specifies CASSEGLAGGLPSGETQYF. The chain couples TRBV10-2 to TRBJ2-5; 14 nucleotides line up with TRBD2. This CDR3 spans 19 amino acids. V lost 3 bases and J lost 5; bases outside the gene matches: 14. Germline CDR1 WSHSY, CDR2 SAAADI.